This passage covers 29 T cell receptor beta chains from one sample sequenced in a study of blood T cells in healthy people across ages. A sample-barcoded 5' primer and a J-beta primer mix were used in a second PCR of roughly 6 to 11 cycles. TCRdb called the 5' RACE reads again in MiXCR, with one record for every CDR3 protein. The sample holds more than 800,000 distinct CDR3 sequences, around 26% seen once. Sequences were obtained from blood. All receptors derive from a woman older than 75 in good health.

This clonotype came up once. V is TRBV10-3 and J is TRBJ2-5; 8 nucleotides align to TRBD2. The CDR3 sequence is 14 residues long. With 2 bases clipped from V and 3 bases from J, the junction kept 2 bases outside the gene matches. Germline V gives CDR1 ENHRY, CDR2 SYGVKD. The CDR3 spells CAISERTSKETQYF. The CDR3 nucleotides read TGTGCCATCAGTGAGCGGACTAGCAAAGAGACCCAGTACTTC.

Turning to this clonotype: One base away lies a much larger clone, so this may be a sequencing read error. The gene calls are TRBV7-2 and TRBJ2-5; D is undetermined. Germline V gives CDR1 SGHTA, CDR2 FQGNSA. CDR3 length equals 16 residues. V was pared by 1 base and J by 11 bases, with 23 bases between. The CDR3 reads CASSLGGRRIYNGQYF. DNA for the CDR3: TGTGCCAGCAGCTTAGGCGGAAGGAGAATATACAATGGGCAGTACTTC.

This clonotype showed up just a few times. Since a much larger clone is just one base distant, this may be a read error. This chain connects TRBV5-1 to TRBJ2-1; TRBD1 matches 8 bases. The CDR3 length is 15 residues. From germline, CDR1 is SGHRS and CDR2 YFSETQ. CDR3 DNA: TGCGCCAGCAGCACAGGACAGGGCTCCTGCAATGAGCAGTTCTTC. Encoded protein: CASSTGQGSCNEQFF.

Points on this clonotype: Just one base apart from a much larger clone, this may be a read error. The V gene is TRBV10-2, the J gene TRBJ2-1, with 7 nucleotides matching TRBD1. The CDR3 sequence is 15 residues long. Trimming removed 0 bases from V and 13 bases from J; junction bases left unmatched: 12. CDR1 is WSHSY, CDR2 SAAADI, per germline. This CDR3 is CASSESRGGVETQFF. CDR3 coding DNA: TGCGCCAGCAGTGAGTCGCGAGGGGGCGTAGAGACCCAGTTCTTC.

This clonotype was picked up many times. V is TRBV6-2 or TRBV6-3 and J is TRBJ1-2; TRBD1 is a possible D gene (5 bases). The CDR3 consists of 13 residues. The V gene's germline CDR1 is MNHEY and CDR2 SVGEGT. Trimming shortened V by 7 bases and J by 5 bases, and 14 bases separated the two germline ends. The CDR3: CASTPRPGYGYTF. The CDR3 region has the DNA TGTGCCAGCACTCCTCGGCCAGGGTATGGCTACACCTTC.

Points on this clonotype: Possible read error: a much larger clone is one base away. The chain links TRBV27 to TRBJ1-2, with TRBD1 identical over 8 bases. Germline V gene lookup returns CDR1 MNHEY and CDR2 SMNVEV (reference sequence). The CDR3 runs 16 residues. CDR3 region: CTSSLSIRTGRNGYTF. The CDR3 nucleotides read TGTACCAGCAGTTTATCGATAAGGACAGGGAGGAATGGCTACACCTTC.

In regard to this clonotype: Since a much larger clone is just one base distant, this may be a read error. The chain links TRBV5-1 to TRBJ2-5, with 7 bases lining up with TRBD1. CDR1 and CDR2 from the germline V gene are SGHRS and YFSETQ. CDR3 length: 14 amino acids. The V gene end was trimmed by 2 bases and the J gene end by 7 bases; junction bases not matched to a gene: 8. The DNA of the CDR3 is TGCGCCAGCAGCTTCCCGGGACAGAGGGGGACCCAGTACTTC. Its translation: CASSFPGQRGTQYF.

The genes are TRBV11-2 and TRBJ2-6; 8 bases map to TRBD2. Trimming cost V 5 bases and J 10 bases; bases outside gene matches: 1. Germline V gives CDR1 SGHAT, CDR2 FQNNGV. This CDR3 has 12 amino acids. The CDR3 here is CASSPGGNVLTF. In nucleotides, the CDR3 is TGTGCCAGCAGCCCGGGAGGGAACGTCCTGACTTTC. The variable domain in full, completed from reference TRBV11-2 and TRBJ2-6, reads EAGVAQSPRYKIIEKRQSVAFWCNPISGHATLYWYQQILGQGPKLLIQFQNNGVVDDSQLPKDRFSAERLKGVDSTLKIQPAKLEDSAVYLCASSPGGNVLTFGAGSRLTVL.

This clonotype was observed at least ten times. The rearrangement links TRBV7-2 to TRBJ2-6; the match to TRBD2 covers 10 bases. J lost 0 bases, V lost 5 bases, and 10 bases had no gene match. Germline lookup yields CDR1 SGHTA and CDR2 FQGNSA. The CDR3 consists of 19 residues. The CDR3 protein is CASSPFSGGPPSGANVLTF. The DNA for the CDR3 is TGTGCCAGCAGCCCCTTTAGCGGGGGGCCTCCCTCTGGGGCCAACGTCCTGACTTTC.

There are many counts of this clonotype. The rearrangement joins TRBV6-6 to TRBJ1-2, with TRBD1 matching 9 bases. CDR3 length: 13 amino acids. V was pared by 6 bases and J by 7 bases, with 6 bases of the junction left unmatched. Per germline, CDR1 MNHNY and CDR2 SVGAGI (reference sequence). The chain's CDR3 is CASSLGGQGGYTF. The CDR3 nucleotides are TGTGCCAGCAGCCTCGGGGGACAGGGTGGCTACACCTTC.

DNA of the CDR3: TGTGCCAGCAGCCATGGGACTAGCGTTTACGAGCAGTACTTC. Translation gives CASSHGTSVYEQYF. The chain combines TRBV3-1 with TRBJ2-7, with 10 bases matching TRBD2. The CDR3 is made up of 14 amino acids. Looked up from germline, CDR1 is LGHDT and CDR2 is YNNKEL (reference sequence). Germline trimming cut 3 bases from V and 4 bases from J; bases unmatched to any gene: 3.

Note on this clonotype: Germline is not matched at one junction end, which may reflect a read error. This chain links TRBV3-1 with TRBJ2-7, with 8 bases matching TRBD1. Per germline, CDR1 LGHDT and CDR2 YNNKEL (reference sequence). This CDR3 has 13 amino acids. This CDR3 is CAGSHGQGGEQYF. CDR3 sequence (DNA): TGTGCCGGCAGCCACGGACAGGGCGGAGAGCAGTACTTC.

The table lists this clonotype with many counts. The chain links TRBV7-2 to TRBJ1-2; no clear D gene. The CDR3 covers 15 residues. Germline assignment: CDR1 SGHTA and CDR2 FQGNSA. V lost 4 bases and J 8 bases, leaving 20 bases between the germline ends. The CDR3 sequence is CASSSPGKLGRGYTF. The CDR3 DNA is TGTGCCAGCAGCTCCCCGGGGAAACTCGGGCGGGGCTACACCTTC.

This clonotype was detected many times. The chain has TRBV7-9 and TRBJ2-1; D is perhaps TRBD1 (5 bases). Germline CDR1 SEHNR, CDR2 FQNEAQ (reference sequence). The CDR3 is 15 residues long. V was shortened by 1 base and J by 2 bases, with 9 bases between the two germline ends. The CDR3 coding sequence is TGTGCCAGCAGCTTAGGACAGTTACCCTACAATGAGCAGTTCTTC. Translation gives CASSLGQLPYNEQFF.

There are a few counts of this clonotype. This may be a read error, as it is one base from a much larger clone. V and J are TRBV6-5 and TRBJ2-5; D is unresolved. The V end was cut by 3 bases, the J end by 6 bases, with 5 bases between. The germline V gene has CDR1 MNHEY and CDR2 SVGAGI. This CDR3 spans 11 amino acids. CDR3 DNA sequence: TGTGCCAGCAGTTATTGGAAGACCCAGTACTTC. This codes for CASSYWKTQYF.

This clonotype was found many times. The V and J genes are TRBV7-2 and TRBJ2-5, with a possible D match to TRBD2 (5 bases). The CDR3 length is 14 residues. Germline CDR1 is SGHTA and CDR2 is FQGNSA. V was pared by 5 bases and J by 4 bases, with 14 bases between. The CDR3 reads CASSPPPGRETQYF. The CDR3 bases are TGTGCCAGCAGCCCCCCGCCGGGAAGAGAGACCCAGTACTTC.

The V call is TRBV12-3 or TRBV12-4, the J call TRBJ2-3; D is possibly TRBD2 (7 bases). V lost 4 bases to trimming and J lost 5 bases, with 13 bases between them. The CDR3 runs 14 residues. This CDR3 is CASSCGGQGDTQYF. In nucleotides, the CDR3 is TGTGCCAGCAGTTGCGGGGGCCAGGGAGATACGCAGTATTTT.

A remark on this clonotype: A read error may explain this, as a much larger clone is one base away. This chain uses TRBV5-1 with TRBJ2-7; TRBD2 matches at 9 bases. The V gene end was trimmed by 5 bases and the J gene end by 12 bases; junction bases not matched to a gene: 18. Germline CDR1 is SGHRS and CDR2 is YFSETQ. The CDR3 is 15 residues long. The DNA for the CDR3 is TGCGCCAGCAGTTATTCCGGGACTAGCATTGAGACCCGGTACTTC. Protein sequence: CASSYSGTSIETRYF.

At least ten counts were recorded for this clonotype. The rearrangement links TRBV6-1 to TRBJ2-1; 8 nucleotides line up with TRBD2. The CDR3 length is 17 residues. The V segment lost 1 base and the J segment 0 bases; nucleotides outside the gene matches: 5. CDR1 and CDR2 (germline): MNHNS, SASEGT. The CDR3 sequence is CASSEGAGGYSYNEQFF. In DNA form, the CDR3 reads TGTGCCAGCAGTGAAGGGGCGGGGGGTTACTCCTACAATGAGCAGTTCTTC.

This clonotype was observed a handful of times. V is TRBV12-3 or TRBV12-4 and J is TRBJ1-6; TRBD1 is a possible D gene (6 bases). The CDR3 totals 15 residues. V lost 6 bases to trimming and J lost 9 bases, with 18 bases between them. In DNA form, the CDR3 reads TGTGCCAGCAGGAACAGGGCAGCCGTGGGTTCACCCCTCCACTTT. Amino acid sequence: CASRNRAAVGSPLHF.

CDR3 region: CVTKTSGEKLFF. In DNA form, the CDR3 reads TGTGTCACCAAGACATCTGGTGAAAAACTGTTTTTT. The V and J genes are TRBV6-2 or TRBV6-3 and TRBJ1-4, with no clear D. CDR3 length: 12 residues. Germline values: CDR1 MNHEY, CDR2 SVGEGT.

Turning to this clonotype: A much larger clone differs from this one at a single base, so this may be a read error. V gene TRBV20-1 combines with J gene TRBJ2-5; D perhaps matches TRBD1 (5 bases). This CDR3 comprises 12 residues. Germline CDR1 reads DFQATT; CDR2 reads SNEGSKA (reference sequence). The CDR3 nucleotides are TGCAGGGCAACAGGCTCCCAAGAGACCCAGTACTTC. Translated, it gives CRATGSQETQYF.

Only a few counts were recorded for this clonotype. The junction and the germline gene differ at one end; a read error may be behind it. This chain uses TRBV7-7 with TRBJ2-1, with a tentative D call TRBD2 (6 bases). The CDR3 is made up of 15 amino acids. The germline V gene encodes CDR1 SSHAT and CDR2 FNYEAQ (reference sequence). The CDR3, as DNA: TGTGCTAGCAGCGCGGGACTTGGAAGAGATAATGAGCAGTTCTTC. As protein: CASSAGLGRDNEQFF.

The chain has TRBV11-2 and TRBJ1-1; TRBD1 matches at 8 bases. CDR3 length: 16 amino acids. J lost 0 bases, V lost 5 bases, and 8 bases had no gene match. CDR1 SGHAT and CDR2 FQNNGV come from the germline V gene. This CDR3 is CASSLAGQVMNTEAFF. CDR3 DNA sequence: TGTGCCAGCAGCCTCGCGGGACAGGTTATGAACACTGAAGCTTTCTTT.

This clonotype occurred a few times. This may be a read error, as it is one base from a much larger clone. The chain has TRBV11-1 and TRBJ2-7; a weak D match, TRBD2 (5 bases). Trimming took off 2 bases at V and 7 bases at J, with 12 bases between the two ends. CDR1 is SGHAT, CDR2 FQDESV, per germline (reference sequence). This CDR3 comprises 13 residues. CDR3 in DNA: TGTGCCAGCAGCTTACTAGCCAGCAATGAGCAGTACTTC. Its protein product is CASSLLASNEQYF.

The V and J genes are TRBV7-2 and TRBJ1-6; D gene unclear. This CDR3 has 14 amino acids. Germline CDR1 SGHTA, CDR2 FQGNSA. The V gene lost 1 base and the J gene lost 9 bases, with 10 bases spanning the gap. In DNA, the CDR3 is TGTGCCAGCAGCTTAGATTCGTACGGTTCACCCCTCCACTTT. This gives the protein CASSLDSYGSPLHF.

The rearrangement joins TRBV12-3 or TRBV12-4 to TRBJ2-2; TRBD1 or TRBD2 may be the D gene (5 bases each). This CDR3 is built from 14 residues. The ends were cut back, 6 bases at V and 5 bases at J, with 13 bases in the middle. The DNA for the CDR3 is TGTGCCAGCAGACAAGGGACGGTAACCGGGGAGCTGTTTTTT. It yields the protein CASRQGTVTGELFF.

Note on this clonotype: A read error is possible here, since a much larger clone lies one base away. This rearrangement joins TRBV7-9 to TRBJ1-2; D call uncertain. The CDR3 has 13 residues. The germline gives CDR1 SEHNR, CDR2 FQNEAQ (reference sequence). The CDR3 loop reads CTSSLLSGYGYTF. For the CDR3, the DNA is TGTACCAGCAGCTTATTGTCGGGGTATGGCTACACCTTC.

For this clonotype: A clone one base away is much larger, so this may be a read error. V usage is TRBV6-4 and J usage is TRBJ2-3; no definite D call. Germline V gene sequence: CDR1 MRHNA, CDR2 SNTAGT. The CDR3 loop spans 12 amino acids. Trimming pared 2 bases from V and 1 base from J, leaving 1 base between. This CDR3 reads CASSDGTDTQYF. CDR3 DNA sequence: TGTGCCAGCAGTGACGGCACAGATACGCAGTATTTT.